This entry lists 26 T cell receptor beta chains sequenced from one sample in a study of CD8 T cells in ankylosing spondylitis (dated by TCRdb to 2017 to 2019). Broader findings and caveats from the paper: Blood from ankylosing spondylitis patients appeared to be characterized by a TCR beta motif made up of seven or eight highly homologous amino acid variants.

Libraries were prepared through 5' RACE. The sequencing machine was an Illumina HiSeq 2500. The public reads were run again by TCRdb, first through fastp at Q25 and then through MiXCR, and only productive beta chains were kept. Rows are unified per CDR3 protein, each entry keeping the most common DNA and genes. A total of some 450,000 distinct CDR3 sequences appear in this sample, roughly a sixth of them only once. In total, the top ten clones hold approximately 1% of the sample. The antigens of these receptors remain unknown. The material sequenced was blood, either unsorted or a sorted T cell fraction (not recorded which). These receptors came from a male donor with ankylosing spondylitis.

This clonotype was seen only a few times. The J gene is TRBJ1-6, the V gene TRBV28; D gene unclear. The CDR3 is made up of 12 amino acids. The V gene's germline CDR1 is MDHEN and CDR2 SYDVKM. V was shortened by 1 base and J by 9 bases, with 4 bases between the two germline ends. The CDR3 DNA reads TGTGCCAGCAGTTTATTGGTTTCACCCCTCCACTTT. This sequence encodes CASSLLVSPLHF.

This clonotype occurred a few times. This sequence joins TRBV27 and TRBJ2-1; TRBD1 aligns across 9 bases. CDR1 and CDR2 from the germline V gene are MNHEY and SMNVEV (reference sequence). CDR3 length: 14 amino acids. Trimming took 6 bases from V and 2 from J; bases not matched to a gene: 2. Here the CDR3 reads CASRTGGAYNEQFF. CDR3 in DNA: TGTGCCAGCAGGACAGGGGGGGCCTACAATGAGCAGTTCTTC.

This clonotype was seen at least ten times. The V gene is TRBV25-1, the J gene TRBJ2-2; 10 bases agree with TRBD1. Germline V lookup: CDR1 MGHDK, CDR2 SYGVNS. Germline trimming cut 7 bases from V and 4 bases from J; bases unmatched to any gene: 3. The CDR3 consists of 14 residues. CDR3 sequence: CASTDRGPTGELFF. As DNA, the CDR3 is TGTGCCAGCACAGACAGGGGGCCCACCGGGGAGCTGTTTTTT. Supplemented by reference TRBV25-1 and TRBJ2-2, the full variable domain reads EADIYQTPRYLVIGTGKKITLECSQTMGHDKMYWYQQDPGMELHLIHYSYGVNSTEKGDLSSESTVSRIRTEHFPLTLESARPSHTSQYLCASTDRGPTGELFFGEGSRLTVL.

In this sample, this clonotype turned up a few times. The chain carries TRBV20-1 and TRBJ2-2; no firm D call. CDR3 length: 16 residues. The ends were cut back, 2 bases at V and 0 bases at J, with 13 bases in the middle. CDR1 and CDR2 (germline): DFQATT, SNEGSKA (reference sequence). The CDR3 here is CSARLAGQANTGELFF. The CDR3 DNA is TGCAGTGCTAGATTAGCAGGCCAAGCGAACACCGGGGAGCTGTTTTTT.

This chain connects TRBV6-1 to TRBJ2-7; 7 bases line up with TRBD2. The CDR3 covers 13 residues. After removal of 7 bases from V and 4 bases from J, the junction contained 7 bases not matched to a gene. Germline CDR1 MNHNS, CDR2 SASEGT. The CDR3 DNA is TGTGCCAGCAAAGTGGGGGGGATGTACGAGCAGTACTTC. Translated: CASKVGGMYEQYF.

The V gene is TRBV7-9, the J gene TRBJ2-5; D is undetermined. The V and J ends lost 3 bases and 8 bases respectively, with 16 bases between them. Germline V gene data show CDR1 as SEHNR and CDR2 as FQNEAQ (reference sequence). The CDR3 is 14 amino acids. The CDR3 coding sequence is TGTGCCAGCAGCTTTTCCGCAGGCTCTTCCACCCAGTACTTC. Translation gives CASSFSAGSSTQYF.

Details on this clonotype: Mismatch with germline at one junction end may stem from a read error. V usage is TRBV6-5 and J usage is TRBJ2-1, with 7 bases aligning to TRBD2. This CDR3 is 11 amino acids long. From germline, CDR1 is MNHEY and CDR2 SVGAGI. CDR3 coding DNA: TGTGCCAGCAGTTCTCGGGAGGAGAGGATCTTC. It is translated as CASSSREERIF.

The chain couples TRBV6-1 to TRBJ2-4; 8 bases are a match to TRBD1. The CDR3 loop spans 14 amino acids. V gave up 6 bases and J gave up 6 bases; unmatched junction bases: 7. CDR1 and CDR2 from the germline V gene are MNHNS and SASEGT. The DNA of the CDR3 is TGTGCCAGCAGGACGGGACAGGCTGGAAACATTCAGTACTTC. Translating gives CASRTGQAGNIQYF.

This chain connects TRBV7-3 to TRBJ2-6; 7 bases match TRBD1. CDR3 length equals 16 residues. Trimming removed 1 base from V and 2 bases from J; junction bases left unmatched: 2. Germline assignment: CDR1 SGHTA and CDR2 FQGTGA. CDR3 residues: CASSLRQGAGANVLTF. In DNA, the CDR3 is TGTGCCAGCAGCTTAAGACAGGGCGCTGGGGCCAACGTCCTGACTTTC.

The V and J genes are TRBV12-3 or TRBV12-4 and TRBJ2-3; D perhaps matches TRBD1 (6 bases). The CDR3 runs to 13 residues. V lost 5 bases and J lost 4, with 10 bases in between. The CDR3 loop reads CASSPYRADTQYF. DNA of the CDR3: TGTGCCAGCAGTCCCTACAGGGCAGATACGCAGTATTTT.

This clonotype has just a few counts. The chain recombines TRBV12-3 or TRBV12-4 with TRBJ2-3, with 7 bases aligning to TRBD2. V was pared by 6 bases and J by 0 bases, with 6 bases of the junction left unmatched. The CDR3 loop spans 15 amino acids. This CDR3 reads CASRISGVSTDTQYF. The CDR3 DNA reads as TGTGCCAGCAGAATCAGCGGGGTGAGCACAGATACGCAGTATTTT.

The V and J genes are TRBV20-1 and TRBJ2-1, with TRBD2 identical over 7 bases. This CDR3 region has 14 residues. The germline V gene encodes CDR1 DFQATT and CDR2 SNEGSKA (reference sequence). The trim removed 6 bases at V and 5 bases at J, leaving 10 bases unmatched. The DNA of the CDR3 is TGCAGTGCAGGCGCCGGGACTATAAACAATGAGCAGTTCTTC. The encoded protein is CSAGAGTINNEQFF.

The J gene is TRBJ2-2, the V gene TRBV6-1; D possibly corresponds to TRBD1 (6 bases). The CDR3 loop spans 15 amino acids. Germline loops: CDR1 MNHNS, CDR2 SASEGT. Trimming removed 3 bases from V and 1 base from J, with 9 bases in between. For the CDR3, the DNA is TGTGCCAGCAGTGACCCGGGACAGAACACCGGGGAGCTGTTTTTT. It codes for CASSDPGQNTGELFF.

There are a few counts of this clonotype. The chain uses TRBV21-1 and TRBJ2-1. TRBV21-1 is an annotated pseudogene. The length of the CDR3 is 10 residues. The CDR3 protein is CARIYNEQFF. The DNA for the CDR3 is TGTGCCAGGATTTACAATGAGCAGTTCTTC.

This clonotype has at least ten counts. The chain couples TRBV7-8 to TRBJ2-2, with TRBD2 matching 7 bases. The CDR3 is 13 residues long. The germline V gene encodes CDR1 SGHVS and CDR2 FQNEAQ. J was trimmed by 6 bases and V by 5 bases; bases with no gene match: 3. The CDR3: CASSAGESGELFF. In DNA form, the CDR3 reads TGTGCCAGCAGCGCGGGAGAGTCCGGGGAGCTGTTTTTT.

This clonotype was counted a few times. The chain is built from TRBV20-1 and TRBJ2-5; D possibly corresponds to TRBD1 (6 bases). V was cut by 3 bases and J by 4 bases, with 15 bases left in between. CDR1 DFQATT and CDR2 SNEGSKA come from the germline V gene (reference sequence). The CDR3 is made up of 14 amino acids. CDR3 protein: CSARGARGRETQYF. The CDR3 DNA follows: TGCAGTGCTAGGGGGGCTCGAGGGCGAGAGACCCAGTACTTC.

This chain joins TRBV7-3 and TRBJ2-1; possibly TRBD2 for D (5 bases). The CDR3 has 14 residues. V was pared by 5 bases and J by 6 bases, with 14 bases between. Germline V gene data show CDR1 as SGHTA and CDR2 as FQGTGA. As DNA, the CDR3 is TGTGCCAGCAGCCAGGAGGTCGGGTCCAATGAGCAGTTCTTC. It translates to CASSQEVGSNEQFF.

In its sample, this clonotype was seen many times. The chain carries TRBV4-2 and TRBJ2-7; no definite D call. The germline V gene encodes CDR1 LGHNA and CDR2 YNFKEQ. Trimming stripped 1 base from V and 7 bases from J, with 17 bases between. The CDR3 has 15 amino acids. CDR3 region: CASSQVLVSLGEQYF. The CDR3 region has the DNA TGTGCCAGCAGCCAAGTCTTGGTCTCTTTGGGGGAGCAGTACTTC.

The J gene is TRBJ2-3, the V gene TRBV6-1, with D tentatively TRBD2 (6 bases). This CDR3 has 13 residues. Trimming took 5 bases from V and 9 from J, leaving 15 bases between them. Germline-derived CDR1 and CDR2 are MNHNS and SASEGT. This CDR3 reads CASSRTGEGTQYF. In DNA, the CDR3 is TGTGCCAGCAGTAGGACGGGGGAAGGGACGCAGTATTTT.

The chain uses TRBV6-1 and TRBJ1-1; tentatively, D is TRBD1 (5 bases). The germline V gene encodes CDR1 MNHNS and CDR2 SASEGT. V lost 5 bases, J lost 0 bases, and 13 bases lay in between. The CDR3 sequence is 15 residues long. In DNA, the CDR3 is TGTGCCAGCAGTCGCGTGGGGACGGTGAACACTGAAGCTTTCTTT. Translated, it gives CASSRVGTVNTEAFF.

In DNA form, the CDR3 reads TGTGCCAGCAGCGAAACAGGGGGGTACACTGAAGCTTTCTTT. It specifies CASSETGGYTEAFF. The J gene is TRBJ1-1, the V gene TRBV7-9; the match to TRBD1 covers 8 bases. Germline V lookup: CDR1 SEHNR, CDR2 FQNEAQ (reference sequence). J lost 3 bases, V lost 5 bases, and 5 bases had no gene match. CDR3 length: 14 residues.

This rearrangement joins TRBV15 to TRBJ1-3; TRBD1 matches at 8 bases. In germline, CDR1 is LNHNV, CDR2 YYDKDF (reference sequence). The CDR3 runs to 16 residues. Trimming took 2 bases from V and 2 from J; bases not matched to a gene: 5. The CDR3 is CATSRTQGATGNTIYF. CDR3 in DNA: TGTGCCACCAGCAGAACCCAGGGGGCGACTGGAAACACCATATATTTT.

This clonotype showed up just a few times. This chain uses TRBV5-1 with TRBJ1-4, with D possibly matching TRBD1 (5 bases). The length of the CDR3 is 14 residues. Germline CDR1 and CDR2: SGHRS and YFSETQ. The V end lost 4 bases, the J end lost 3 bases, and 10 bases lay between the germline ends. DNA for the CDR3: TGCGCCAGCAGCACTGCGGGGGCTAATGAAAAACTGTTTTTT. Its translation is CASSTAGANEKLFF.

This clonotype was recorded a few times. The V call is TRBV6-5, the J call TRBJ1-2, with D possibly being TRBD1 (6 bases). Germline V lookup: CDR1 MNHEY, CDR2 SVGAGI. The CDR3 contains 15 residues. Trimming left V 0 bases short and J 8 bases short, with 16 bases between. CDR3 amino acids: CASSYSGGGGNGYTF. In nucleotides, the CDR3 is TGTGCCAGCAGTTACTCGGGGGGCGGAGGGAACGGCTACACCTTC.

The V call is TRBV24-1, the J call TRBJ2-5; tentatively, D is TRBD2 (6 bases). CDR3 size: 15 residues. The germline V gene encodes CDR1 KGHDR and CDR2 SFDVKD. With 3 bases removed from V and 4 bases from J, the gap between germline ends came to 14 bases. The CDR3 DNA reads as TGTGCCACCAGTGATCCGACGGGTAGCGGAGAGACCCAGTACTTC. Translation: CATSDPTGSGETQYF.

This clonotype was picked up a small number of times. V usage is TRBV5-6 and J usage is TRBJ1-2; no reliable D call. This CDR3 contains 15 residues. Trimming stripped 0 bases from V and 8 bases from J, with 17 bases between. Germline V gene data show CDR1 as SGHDT and CDR2 as YYEEEE. The CDR3 DNA reads TGTGCCAGCAGCTTGGACCCAGGAAAACCTTTGGGCTACACCTTC. Its translation: CASSLDPGKPLGYTF.